The sequence of this T cell receptor (beta chain) was determined in a study of cytomegalovirus exposure and HLA in healthy donors. Overall study context: Falling in the Caucasian-associated ancestry cluster were about four fifths of under 500 genotyped donors. Study-level results: In a later analysis, a missense DCLRE1C variant was linked to TCR beta V- and J-gene trimming. A classifier reportedly called cytomegalovirus status with high sensitivity and specificity.

PCR amplification relied on 60 Vbeta primers (plus 13 Jbeta primers). TCRdb's table, derived via immunoSEQ multiplex PCR, lists solely in-frame clones and lacks some. The sample data list about 130,000 clones. Nominal health characterized the donors when sampled, though unrecorded immune exposures were likely. The CDR3 consists of 15 residues. Per germline, CDR1 SEHNR and CDR2 FQNEAQ (reference sequence). V was trimmed by 2 bases and J by 0 bases, leaving 10 bases between them. In the case of this clone: No antigen is known for it.

This receptor was taken from a man aged 18-30 years in good health and CMV-seronegative. Sequencing was done on a sample of PBMCs. The gene calls are TRBV7-9 and TRBJ1-2; no clear D gene. The DNA of the CDR3 is TGTGCCAGCAGCTTACTACGGGAAGCTAACTATGGCTACACCTTC. Protein sequence: CASSLLREANYGYTF.